The T cell receptor (beta chain) described here comes from a study of shared clonotypes between healthy human individuals. In this sample, this clone turned up once. Some clones are missing from TCRdb's copy, which holds only in-frame ones; the method was immunoSEQ multiplex PCR. The sample contains about 560,000 clones, roughly 72% of which appear only once. The V end lost 7 bases, the J end lost 4 bases, and 19 bases lay between the germline ends. CDR1 and CDR2 (germline): SGHVS, FNYEAQ. The CDR3 length is 16 residues. This TCR was recovered from a middle-aged woman in good health. Some clones in this sample may be carry-over from other donors' samples. The rearrangement joins TRBV7-6 to TRBJ2-2, with a weak D call TRBD2 (8 bases). The specimen was PBMCs. DNA of the CDR3: TGTGCCAGCACCAGGGGGTACGGGAGGGCCACCGGGGAGCTGTTTTTT. Its protein is CASTRGYGRATGELFF. Together with reference TRBV7-6 and TRBJ2-2, the CDR3 gives the full variable domain: GAGVSQSPRYKVTKRGQDVALRCDPISGHVSLYWYRQALGQGPEFLTYFNYEAQQDKSGLPNDRFSAERPEGSISTLTIQRTEQRDSAMYRCASTRGYGRATGELFFGEGSRLTVL.